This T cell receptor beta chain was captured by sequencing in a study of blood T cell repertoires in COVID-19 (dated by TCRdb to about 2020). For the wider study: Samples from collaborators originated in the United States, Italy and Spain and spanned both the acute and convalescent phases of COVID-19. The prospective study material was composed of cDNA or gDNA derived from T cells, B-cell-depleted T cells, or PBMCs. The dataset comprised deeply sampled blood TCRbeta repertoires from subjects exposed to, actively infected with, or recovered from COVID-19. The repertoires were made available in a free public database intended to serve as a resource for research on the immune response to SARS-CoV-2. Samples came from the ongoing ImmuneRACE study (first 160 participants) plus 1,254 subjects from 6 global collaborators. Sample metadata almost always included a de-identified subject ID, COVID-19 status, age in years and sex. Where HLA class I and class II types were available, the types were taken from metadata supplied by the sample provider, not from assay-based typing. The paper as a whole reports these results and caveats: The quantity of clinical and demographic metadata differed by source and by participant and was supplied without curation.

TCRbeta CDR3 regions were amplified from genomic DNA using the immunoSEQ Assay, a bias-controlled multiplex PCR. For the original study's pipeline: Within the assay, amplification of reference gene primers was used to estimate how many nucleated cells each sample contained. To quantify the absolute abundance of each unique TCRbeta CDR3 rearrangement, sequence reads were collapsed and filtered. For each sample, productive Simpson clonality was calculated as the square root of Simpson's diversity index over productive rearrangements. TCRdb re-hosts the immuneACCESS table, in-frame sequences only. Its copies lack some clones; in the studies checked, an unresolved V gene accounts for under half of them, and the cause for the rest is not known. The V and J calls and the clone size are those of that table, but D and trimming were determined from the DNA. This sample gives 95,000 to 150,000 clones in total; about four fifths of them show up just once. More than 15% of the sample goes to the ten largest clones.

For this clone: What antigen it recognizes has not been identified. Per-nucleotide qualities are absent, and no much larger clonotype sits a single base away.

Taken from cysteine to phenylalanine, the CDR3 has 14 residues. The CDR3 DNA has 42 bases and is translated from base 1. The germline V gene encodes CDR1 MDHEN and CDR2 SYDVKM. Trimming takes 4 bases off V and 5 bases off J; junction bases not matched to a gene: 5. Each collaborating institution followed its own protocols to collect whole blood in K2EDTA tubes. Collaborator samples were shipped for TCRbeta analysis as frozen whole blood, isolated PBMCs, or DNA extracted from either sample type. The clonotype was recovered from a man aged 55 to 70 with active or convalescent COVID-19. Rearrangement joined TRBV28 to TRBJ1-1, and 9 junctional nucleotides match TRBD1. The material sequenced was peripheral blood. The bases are TGTGCCAGCAGTTCAACAGGGGGCGAGACTGAAGCTTTCTTT. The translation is CASSSTGGETEAFF.